The 7 T cell receptor beta chains in this list originate from one sample, sequenced in a study of PD-1 blockade in classical Hodgkin lymphoma (TCRdb year 2020). The receptor library was made with the immunoSEQ multiplex PCR assay. TCRdb's version of the immuneACCESS table is confined to in-frame rearrangements and falls short of the full clone set. An unresolved V gene accounts for under half of the shortfall where checked; the remainder is of unknown origin. This sample gives tens of thousands of clones in total; around nine tenths of them show up just once. Clones ranked in the top ten supply approximately 9.8% of the sample. Read against the paper, the sample's time point label means: cycle 1 day 1 (C1D1), immediately before nivolumab initiation. Relapse after autologous stem cell transplantation had occurred in all trial patients, and cohorts A, B and C were distinguished by prior brentuximab vedotin exposure.

Here the sequenced sample was peripheral blood mononuclear cells (PBMCs), taken at baseline. The source is a human donor with classical Hodgkin lymphoma.

This clone has just one count. V is TRBV14 and J is TRBJ2-1; D is perhaps TRBD1 (6 bases). Germline V gene lookup returns CDR1 SGHDN and CDR2 FVKESK. This CDR3 has 14 residues. The ends were cut back, 1 base at V and 7 bases at J, with 11 bases in the middle. DNA of the CDR3: TGTGCCAGCAGCCAAGTCGGACAGAATAATGAGCAGTTCTTC. Residues: CASSQVGQNNEQFF.

This rearrangement joins TRBV4-1 to TRBJ1-2; D is possibly TRBD1 (6 bases). This CDR3 spans 16 amino acids. V lost 0 bases and J 6 bases, leaving 17 bases between the germline ends. The germline gives CDR1 MGHRA, CDR2 YSYEKL. CDR3 coding DNA: TGCGCCAGCAGCCAAGACTACCGGCAGGGGTTTGATGGCTACACCTTC. It is translated as CASSQDYRQGFDGYTF.

The chain combines TRBV6-4 with TRBJ1-2, with D hard to call. There are 15 residues in the CDR3. Trimming removed 6 bases from V and 0 bases from J, with 14 bases in between. Germline CDR1 reads MRHNA; CDR2 reads SNTAGT. This CDR3 reads CASSASAVTNYGYTF. The CDR3, as DNA: TGTGCCAGCAGCGCTTCGGCAGTAACTAACTATGGCTACACCTTC.

J is TRBJ2-3 and V is TRBV23-1; the match to TRBD1 covers 7 bases. TRBV23-1 is identified as an open reading frame with a role that is uncertain. Trimming removed 3 bases from V and 0 bases from J; junction bases left unmatched: 3. This CDR3 spans 15 amino acids. The CDR3: CASSQGTASTDTQYF. The CDR3 DNA sequence: TGCGCCAGCAGTCAGGGGACAGCGAGCACAGATACGCAGTATTTT.

The rearrangement links TRBV6-5 to TRBJ1-2; D is ambiguous. Germline V gives CDR1 MNHEY, CDR2 SVGAGI. The CDR3 extends over 11 amino acids. The V end was cut by 8 bases, the J end by 3 bases, with 7 bases between. The CDR3 nucleotides read TGTGCCAGCGGGTACCACTATGGCTACACCTTC. Translating gives CASGYHYGYTF.

The chain is built from TRBV6-4 and TRBJ2-1; 7 bases are shared with TRBD1. CDR3 size: 15 residues. Germline CDR1 is MRHNA and CDR2 is SNTAGT. With 4 bases clipped from V and 11 bases from J, the junction kept 14 bases outside the gene matches. CDR3 nucleotide sequence: TGTGCCAGCAGTGTACAGCAGGGGGAATTGGGCAAGCAGTTCTTC. Translation gives CASSVQQGELGKQFF.

The chain carries TRBV7-9 and TRBJ1-2; 9 nucleotides agree with TRBD1. Germline V CDR1 and CDR2: SEHNR, FQNEAQ (reference sequence). CDR3 length: 16 residues. V was pared by 2 bases and J by 4 bases, with 8 bases of the junction left unmatched. CDR3 region: CASSLSTGGVGYGYTF. DNA of the CDR3: TGTGCCAGCAGCTTATCTACAGGGGGCGTCGGCTATGGCTACACCTTC.